This T cell receptor (beta chain) derives from a study of blood T cell repertoires in COVID-19 (dated by TCRdb to the early 2020s). Regarding the research as a whole: Samples from collaborators originated in the United States, Italy and Spain and spanned both the acute and convalescent phases of COVID-19. The prospective study material was composed of cDNA or gDNA derived from T cells, B-cell-depleted T cells, or PBMCs. Subjects who had been exposed to COVID-19, were actively infected with it, or had recovered from it provided the deeply sampled blood TCRbeta repertoires that made up the dataset. The repertoires were released in a freely available public database meant as a resource for research on the immune response to SARS-CoV-2. Samples came from the ongoing ImmuneRACE study (first 160 participants) plus 1,254 subjects from 6 global collaborators. A de-identified subject ID, COVID-19 status, age in years and sex were almost always included in the sample metadata. Where available, HLA class I and class II types were obtained from metadata supplied by the sample provider rather than from assay-based typing. What the authors observed across the whole study: How much clinical and demographic metadata was included differed by source and by participant, and the metadata was provided uncurated.

Enrolling through a virtual design, the prospective study's participants ranged in age from roughly 18 to 89 years and lived across more than 20 United States geographic areas. In the prospective study, participants were assigned to cohorts based on the clinical history participants reported in a screening survey and a study questionnaire. For ImmuneRACE Cohort 3, a participant was defined as recovered based on two consecutive negative NP/OP PCR tests, clearance by a healthcare professional, or resolution of symptoms. Each participant in the prospective study had whole blood, serum and a nasopharyngeal or oropharyngeal swab collected by mobile phlebotomists. Additional blood draws and questionnaires over an approximately 2-month period could optionally be provided by prospective study participants. Blood samples from the prospective study were shipped frozen or at room temperature prior to DNA extraction.

TCRbeta CDR3 regions were amplified from genomic DNA using the immunoSEQ Assay, a bias-controlled multiplex PCR. In the original analysis: Nucleated cell counts per sample were estimated from amplification of reference gene primers within the assay. To quantify the absolute abundance of each unique TCRbeta CDR3 rearrangement, sequence reads were collapsed and filtered. Productive Simpson clonality was computed per sample as the square root of Simpson's diversity index over productive rearrangements. Not all clones reach the TCRdb copy of this immuneACCESS table, which keeps in-frame sequences only. Checked studies attribute under half of the gap to unresolved V genes and leave the rest unexplained. V and J calls and clone size are those listed in that table; D and trimming were worked out from the DNA. Present in this sample are 370,000 or so clones, 80% to 90% of which were seen just once. 1% to 1.5% of the sample comes from the top ten.

As regards this clone: It lacks a known antigen. Nothing much larger sits one base from this clone, and base qualities are not available.

CDR3 length: 13 amino acids, cysteine to phenylalanine. The only DNA kept is the CDR3, 39 bases in frame from the first base. CDR1 and CDR2, per the germline V gene, are MNHEY and SVGAGI. The V end loses 7 bases and the J end loses 10 bases, and a stretch of 19 bases separates them. The sample comprised PBMCs or T cells enriched from blood (not recorded which). The sequence links TRBV6-5 to TRBJ1-1; no D segment can be confidently identified. This clonotype originated in a man between 25 and 39 years old who had recovered from COVID-19. CDR3 loop: CASTKPRVGGAFF. The bases read TGTGCCAGCACCAAGCCGCGGGTCGGTGGAGCTTTCTTT.